This T cell receptor beta chain was found in a study of blood T cell repertoires in COVID-19 (dated by TCRdb to the early 2020s). Regarding the study in general: The collaborator samples originated in the United States, Italy and Spain and spanned the acute and convalescent phases of COVID-19. The prospective study material was composed of cDNA or gDNA derived from T cells, B-cell-depleted T cells, or PBMCs. Deeply sampled blood TCRbeta repertoires from subjects exposed to, actively infected with, or recovered from COVID-19 were included in the dataset. The repertoires were made available in a free public database intended to serve as a resource for research on the immune response to SARS-CoV-2. The samples were drawn from two sources: the first 160 participants of the ongoing ImmuneRACE study, and over 950 subjects contributed by 6 global collaborators. Sample metadata almost always included a de-identified subject ID, COVID-19 status, age in years and sex. Where available, HLA class I and class II types were obtained from metadata supplied by the sample provider rather than from assay-based typing.

The collaborating institutions used their own protocols to collect whole blood in K2EDTA tubes. Collaborator samples were shipped for TCRbeta analysis as frozen whole blood, isolated PBMCs, or DNA extracted from either sample type. TCRbeta CDR3 regions were amplified from genomic DNA by means of the immunoSEQ Assay, a bias-controlled multiplex PCR. Regarding the original processing steps: Within the assay, amplification of reference gene primers was used to estimate how many nucleated cells each sample contained. Sequence reads were collapsed and filtered to measure the absolute abundance of every unique TCRbeta CDR3 rearrangement. For each sample, productive Simpson clonality was calculated as the square root of Simpson's diversity index over productive rearrangements. TCRdb took over this immuneACCESS table, retaining in-frame rearrangements with V and J assigned. Such tables are incomplete; in checked studies, under half of the missing clones stem from an unresolved V gene, and the remainder is unexplained. D and trimming come from the DNA, and the V and J calls and clone size come from that table. Across this sample there are tens of thousands of clones, with 75% to 90% seen only once. The ten largest clones add up to roughly an eighth of the sample.

About this clone itself: Its cognate antigen has yet to be identified. Base qualities were left out, and no much larger clone turns up one base away.

What the research found in general, with its limitations: The amount of clinical and demographic metadata varied by source and participant and was provided uncurated.

Sample: peripheral blood. The clonotype comes from a woman aged 55-69 years with active COVID-19.

In nucleotide form, the sequence is TGTGCCAGCAGTGGGGGACAAGATAATTCACCCCTCCACTTT. The encoded protein is CASSGGQDNSPLHF. This chain is built from TRBV2 and TRBJ1-6, with a tentative D gene TRBD1 over 6 matching bases. For CDR1 and CDR2, the germline V gene lists SNHLY and FYNNEI. There are 14 amino acids in the CDR3, from cysteine to phenylalanine inclusive. The entry retains the CDR3 DNA only, 42 bases that are in frame from base 1. V sheds 4 bases and J sheds 5 bases, leaving 9 bases between their ends. Joined to the reference TRBV2 and TRBJ1-6 proteins, this CDR3 gives the full variable domain: EPEVTQTPSHQVTQMGQEVILRCVPISNHLYFYWYRQILGQKVEFLVSFYNNEISEKSEIFDDQFSVERPDGSNFTLKIRSTKLEDSAMYFCASSGGQDNSPLHFGNGTRLTVT.